One sample yielded the 22 T cell receptor beta chains listed below, sequenced in a study of OX40 agonist ivuxolimab in advanced cancers. Profiled with immunoSEQ multiplex PCR; TCRdb holds only in-frame clones, not every one. In the table there are some 51,000 clones, roughly 80% of which are singletons. This sample comprised CD4+ or CD8+ T cells sorted from blood, obtained in a trial of the OX40 agonist ivuxolimab. Receptor source: an adult with an advanced solid tumor such as melanoma, head and neck, liver or kidney cancer.

This clone was picked up one time. The chain links TRBV6-5 to TRBJ1-5; D remains unclear. Germline V gene data show CDR1 as MNHEY and CDR2 as SVGAGI. Trimming took off 6 bases at V and 0 bases at J, with 6 bases between the two ends. This CDR3 region has 13 residues. The CDR3 region is CASRADSNQPQHF. The CDR3 DNA reads TGTGCCAGCAGGGCGGATAGCAATCAGCCCCAGCATTTT.

The chain combines TRBV6-5 with TRBJ1-5; D is unresolved. The CDR3 is 14 amino acids. Per germline, CDR1 MNHEY and CDR2 SVGAGI. With 0 bases removed from V and 6 bases from J, the gap between germline ends came to 9 bases. In DNA form, the CDR3 reads TGTGCCAGCAGTTACTCCGCCTGGGGTCAGCCCCAGCATTTT. It translates to CASSYSAWGQPQHF.

The chain is built from TRBV6-5 and TRBJ2-7; 9 bases match TRBD2. The J segment lost 5 bases and the V segment lost 10 bases, leaving 12 bases of the junction unmatched. This CDR3 region has 14 residues. CDR1 and CDR2 (germline): MNHEY, SVGAGI. Here the CDR3 reads CATWGGLAGHEQYF. Written as DNA, the CDR3 is TGTGCCACATGGGGTGGGCTAGCGGGACACGAGCAGTACTTC.

The V gene is TRBV4-1, the J gene TRBJ1-2; no firm D call. Germline lookup yields CDR1 MGHRA and CDR2 YSYEKL. V was cut by 1 base and J by 2 bases, with 14 bases left in between. This CDR3 comprises 16 residues. CDR3 protein: CASSQVSSGRNYGYTF. The CDR3 coding sequence is TGCGCCAGCAGCCAAGTTTCTTCAGGACGGAACTATGGCTACACCTTC.

The chain is built from TRBV14 and TRBJ2-1; no clear D gene. V lost 3 bases to trimming and J lost 5 bases, with 14 bases between them. The CDR3 extends over 15 amino acids. The germline gives CDR1 SGHDN, CDR2 FVKESK. The CDR3, as DNA: TGTGCCAGCAGCCAGGCCACCCTGTGGGACAATGAGCAGTTCTTC. It is translated as CASSQATLWDNEQFF.

The chain couples TRBV28 to TRBJ1-1, with D unresolved. Germline values: CDR1 MDHEN, CDR2 SYDVKM. The germline V and J ends were trimmed by 4 bases and 3 bases, with 12 bases remaining between them. This CDR3 is built from 14 residues. CDR3: CASSSGFWDTEAFF. The CDR3, as DNA: TGTGCCAGCAGTTCAGGATTTTGGGACACTGAAGCTTTCTTT.

This clone occurred a few times. This chain joins TRBV19 and TRBJ1-1, with 7 bases aligning to TRBD1. The junction had 9 bases not matched to a gene; V was cut back by 6 bases and J by 2 bases. The CDR3 runs 15 residues. The V gene's germline CDR1 is LNHDA and CDR2 SQIVND (reference sequence). The CDR3 DNA reads TGTGCCAGTAGGACACCGGGACAGAGAAACACTGAAGCTTTCTTT. This translates into CASRTPGQRNTEAFF.

The chain recombines TRBV27 with TRBJ1-1; D not resolved. The CDR3 sequence is 14 residues long. Germline V gene lookup returns CDR1 MNHEY and CDR2 SMNVEV (reference sequence). Trimming stripped 7 bases from V and 1 base from J, with 13 bases between. The CDR3 loop is CASTPTGPNTEAFF. The CDR3 DNA sequence: TGTGCCAGCACCCCGACCGGGCCGAACACTGAAGCTTTCTTT.

J is TRBJ2-7 and V is TRBV5-1; a possible D gene is TRBD1 (6 bases). The germline V gene encodes CDR1 SGHRS and CDR2 YFSETQ. Deletions cut 0 bases from V and 5 bases from J, with 9 bases between. This CDR3 has 13 residues. The CDR3 coding sequence is TGCGCCAGCAGCTTGGTGGGGGCCCACGAGCAGTACTTC. It codes for CASSLVGAHEQYF.

V gene TRBV27 combines with J gene TRBJ2-7; 10 bases line up with TRBD2. Germline lookup yields CDR1 MNHEY and CDR2 SMNVEV (reference sequence). The J segment lost 2 bases and the V segment lost 5 bases, leaving 3 bases of the junction unmatched. CDR3 size: 14 residues. CDR3 loop: CASSRTSGPYEQYF. For the CDR3, the DNA is TGTGCCAGCAGTCGGACTAGCGGCCCCTACGAGCAGTACTTC.

V and J are TRBV5-1 and TRBJ1-4; 7 bases align to TRBD1. V lost 4 bases, J lost 7 bases, and 4 bases stayed unmatched. Looked up from germline, CDR1 is SGHRS and CDR2 is YFSETQ. This CDR3 is built from 13 residues. The CDR3 is CASSRRGGEKLFF. As DNA, the CDR3 is TGCGCCAGCAGCCGCAGGGGGGGTGAAAAACTGTTTTTT.

This clone was observed a handful of times. This chain joins TRBV18 and TRBJ2-3; 10 bases line up with TRBD2. Germline CDR1 and CDR2: KGHSH and LQKENI. After removal of 5 bases from V and 6 bases from J, the junction contained 20 bases not matched to a gene. The CDR3 runs 19 residues. The CDR3 is CASSTRGTRSGREADTQYF. The CDR3 nucleotides read TGTGCCAGCTCAACACGAGGGACGAGGAGCGGGAGGGAAGCGGATACGCAGTATTTT. Filled out from reference TRBV18 and TRBJ2-3, the complete variable domain reads NAGVMQNPRHLVRRRGQEARLRCSPMKGHSHVYWYRQLPEEGLKFMVYLQKENIIDESGMPKERFSAEFPKEGPSILRIQQVVRGDSAAYFCASSTRGTRSGREADTQYFGPGTRLTVL.

The chain carries TRBV5-1 and TRBJ2-7, with a weak D call TRBD1 (10 bases). V was cut by 4 bases and J by 6 bases, with 20 bases left in between. The germline V gene encodes CDR1 SGHRS and CDR2 YFSETQ. CDR3 length: 15 amino acids. The CDR3 is CASSAGGTGVFEQYF. The CDR3 DNA sequence: TGCGCCAGCAGCGCGGGAGGGACAGGGGTTTTCGAGCAGTACTTC. Variable domain in full (rest from reference TRBV5-1 and TRBJ2-7): KAGVTQTPRYLIKTRGQQVTLSCSPISGHRSVSWYQQTPGQGLQFLFEYFSETQRNKGNFPGRFSGRQFSNSRSEMNVSTLELGDSALYLCASSAGGTGVFEQYFGPGTRLTVT.

This clone was observed a few times. V is TRBV5-1 and J is TRBJ1-2; D unclear. Germline assignment: CDR1 SGHRS and CDR2 YFSETQ. V shed 4 bases and J shed 4 bases, with 14 bases lying between them. The CDR3 covers 14 residues. The CDR3 sequence is CASSLGLGSYGYTF. CDR3 bases: TGCGCCAGCAGCCTGGGATTGGGGTCCTATGGCTACACCTTC.

This clone has only one observation. The rearrangement links TRBV11-2 to TRBJ2-7, with a possible D match to TRBD1 (6 bases). Germline CDR1 SGHAT, CDR2 FQNNGV. The CDR3 length is 16 residues. V was shortened by 4 bases and J by 0 bases, with 16 bases between the two germline ends. CDR3 nucleotide sequence: TGTGCCAGCAGCTCCCCCCTCCGGGACACCTCCTACGAGCAGTACTTC. Protein sequence: CASSSPLRDTSYEQYF.

The CDR3 region has the DNA TGTGCCAGCAGCTTGCCAGGCCCTGGAAACACCATATATTTT. Amino acid sequence: CASSLPGPGNTIYF. The chain carries TRBV28 and TRBJ1-3; D gene uncertain. V lost 6 bases and J lost 2, with 11 bases in between. The germline V gene encodes CDR1 MDHEN and CDR2 SYDVKM. The CDR3 consists of 14 residues.

In its sample, this clone was seen a few times. The chain joins TRBV28 to TRBJ1-4; weak D call: TRBD1 (5 bases). Per the germline V gene, CDR1 is MDHEN and CDR2 is SYDVKM. The V end was cut by 2 bases, the J end by 4 bases, with 8 bases between. There are 14 residues in the CDR3. The chain's CDR3 is CASSLRQLNEKLFF. The CDR3 nucleotides are TGTGCCAGCAGTTTACGACAGCTTAATGAAAAACTGTTTTTT.

The chain joins TRBV6-5 to TRBJ2-6; D is ambiguous. The CDR3 runs to 16 residues. CDR1 and CDR2 from the germline V gene are MNHEY and SVGAGI. Trimming shortened V by 0 bases and J by 0 bases, and 6 bases separated the two germline ends. Here the CDR3 reads CASSYSSPSGANVLTF. The CDR3 DNA reads as TGTGCCAGCAGTTACTCGTCCCCCTCTGGGGCCAACGTCCTGACTTTC.

The chain is built from TRBV6-5 and TRBJ1-1; D may be TRBD1 (5 bases). Deletions cut 7 bases from V and 5 bases from J, with 14 bases between. The CDR3 runs to 13 residues. Germline CDR1 MNHEY, CDR2 SVGAGI. The CDR3 sequence: CASTHPAGTEAFF. DNA of the CDR3: TGTGCCAGCACTCACCCGGCAGGGACTGAAGCTTTCTTT.

J is TRBJ1-1 and V is TRBV7-9; perhaps TRBD1 as D (6 bases). The germline V gene has CDR1 SEHNR and CDR2 FQNEAQ (reference sequence). The ends were cut back, 5 bases at V and 4 bases at J, with 20 bases in the middle. The CDR3 totals 16 residues. The CDR3 region is CASSANAGAGGTEAFF. For the CDR3, the DNA is TGTGCCAGCAGCGCGAACGCAGGGGCGGGGGGCACTGAAGCTTTCTTT.

The chain links TRBV27 to TRBJ2-2; D might be TRBD2 (6 bases). The CDR3 spans 14 residues. Germline values: CDR1 MNHEY, CDR2 SMNVEV (reference sequence). The V end lost 1 base, the J end lost 8 bases, and 11 bases lay between the germline ends. CDR3 region: CASSLFGSIGELFF. As DNA, the CDR3 is TGTGCCAGCAGTTTATTCGGGAGCATTGGGGAGCTGTTTTTT.

The chain carries TRBV7-8 and TRBJ1-1; perhaps TRBD1 as D (5 bases). Germline CDR1 and CDR2: SGHVS and FQNEAQ. This CDR3 spans 15 amino acids. V was clipped by 2 bases and J by 0 bases, with 10 bases between them. CDR3 sequence reads: CASSLLPGMNTEAFF. The CDR3 region has the DNA TGTGCCAGCAGCTTACTGCCAGGGATGAACACTGAAGCTTTCTTT.